Presented here are 19 T cell receptor beta chains from one specimen sequenced in a study of T cell repertoires in cytomegalovirus infection (dated by TCRdb to about 2019). TCRdb shows the sequencer as Illumina HiSeq 1500. The public reads were reprocessed in TCRdb via fastp at Q25 and MiXCR, keeping in-frame beta chains. Here each entry gathers all rows of one CDR3 protein and keeps the most common genes and DNA. The sample table lists fewer than 300,000 distinct CDR3 sequences, over 20% of them with a count of one. Roughly 14% of the sample lies in the top ten. Sequenced: PBMCs. These receptors all come from a human donor in good health (CMV status not recorded). Some clones in this sample may be carry-over from other donors' samples.

In regard to this clonotype: This may be a read error, as it is one base from a much larger clone. The rearrangement links TRBV28 to TRBJ2-3; D perhaps matches TRBD2 (5 bases). V lost 1 base, J lost 3 bases, and 20 bases lay in between. From germline, CDR1 is MDHEN and CDR2 SYDVKM. The CDR3 runs to 18 residues. CDR3 sequence: CASSLFSRGLAVTDTQYF. The DNA of the CDR3 is TGTGCCAGCAGTTTATTTTCGAGAGGGCTCGCGGTAACAGATACGCAGTATTTT.

This clonotype has at least ten counts. The chain uses TRBV7-2 and TRBJ2-6, with D possibly being TRBD1 (6 bases). Germline V gives CDR1 SGHTA, CDR2 FQGNSA. The V and J ends lost 5 bases and 7 bases respectively, with 12 bases between them. The CDR3 is 14 amino acids. As DNA, the CDR3 is TGTGCCAGCAGCCGTGCAGGGGACGCCAACGTCCTGACTTTC. Amino acid sequence: CASSRAGDANVLTF.

The chain joins TRBV19 to TRBJ2-2; TRBD2 aligns across 8 bases. Germline CDR1 LNHDA, CDR2 SQIVND (reference sequence). Germline trimming cut 3 bases from V and 6 bases from J; bases unmatched to any gene: 6. The CDR3 consists of 15 residues. CDR3 protein: CASSMDSGVPGELFF. CDR3 DNA: TGTGCCAGTAGTATGGATAGCGGGGTACCCGGGGAGCTGTTTTTT.

This clonotype was counted once. The V gene is TRBV5-1, the J gene TRBJ2-1; 7 nucleotides line up with TRBD1. CDR1 is SGHRS and CDR2 is YFSETQ in the germline V gene. CDR3 length: 12 amino acids. Germline trimming cut 3 bases from V and 6 bases from J; bases unmatched to any gene: 0. The CDR3 reads CASSWTGNEQFF. The DNA for the CDR3 is TGCGCCAGCAGCTGGACAGGCAATGAGCAGTTCTTC. Looking up the rest from reference TRBV5-1 and TRBJ2-1 gives the full variable domain: KAGVTQTPRYLIKTRGQQVTLSCSPISGHRSVSWYQQTPGQGLQFLFEYFSETQRNKGNFPGRFSGRQFSNSRSEMNVSTLELGDSALYLCASSWTGNEQFFGPGTRLTVL.

The sample holds a few counts of this clonotype. The CDR3 loop reads CASNQGTAQETQYF. The CDR3 DNA sequence: TGTGCCAGTAACCAGGGGACAGCGCAAGAGACCCAGTACTTC. The chain combines TRBV28 with TRBJ2-5; 7 bases agree with TRBD1. CDR1 MDHEN and CDR2 SYDVKM come from the germline V gene. The CDR3 totals 14 residues. The junction had 9 bases not matched to a gene; V was cut back by 9 bases and J by 2 bases. Full variable domain (remainder filled in from reference TRBV28 and TRBJ2-5): DVKVTQSSRYLVKRTGEKVFLECVQDMDHENMFWYRQDPGLGLRLIYFSYDVKMKEKGDIPEGYSVSREKKERFSLILESASTNQTSMYLCASNQGTAQETQYFGPGTRLLVL.

A few counts support this clonotype. The genes are TRBV9 and TRBJ1-2; possibly TRBD1 for D (5 bases). The CDR3 is 15 residues long. Germline CDR1 is SGDLS and CDR2 is YYNGEE. V was shortened by 0 bases and J by 4 bases, with 13 bases between the two germline ends. CDR3 nucleotides: TGTGCCAGCAGCGTAGACCCGGACACCTCCTATGGCTACACCTTC. Translated: CASSVDPDTSYGYTF.

The rearrangement links TRBV18 to TRBJ2-1, with a tentative D call TRBD1 (6 bases). CDR1 and CDR2 (germline): KGHSH, LQKENI. The CDR3 is made up of 15 amino acids. Between the trimmed V and J ends, which lost 2 bases and 8 bases, there was a span of 16 bases. The DNA for the CDR3 is TGTGCCAGCTCACCAATCATCAGGGGTAACGATGAGCAGTTCTTC. Amino acid sequence: CASSPIIRGNDEQFF.

This clonotype was seen many times. The junction does not match germline at one end; this may be a read error. The chain's CDR3 is CASSLGLTYEQYF. The DNA of the CDR3 is TGTGCCAGCAGTTTAGGACTTACCTACGAGCAGTACTTC. This chain uses TRBV11-2 with TRBJ2-7; a possible D gene is TRBD2 (5 bases). Germline CDR1 is SGHAT and CDR2 is FQNNGV. The CDR3 covers 13 residues. The variable domain in full, with the rest retrieved from reference TRBV11-2 and TRBJ2-7, is EAGVAQSPRYKIIEKRQSVAFWCNPISGHATLYWYQQILGQGPKLLIQFQNNGVVDDSQLPKDRFSAERLKGVDSTLKIQPAKLEDSAVYLCASSLGLTYEQYFGPGTRLTVT.

This clonotype was detected ten times or more. The chain couples TRBV19 to TRBJ1-4; D gene unclear. The ends were cut back, 3 bases at V and 5 bases at J, with 10 bases in the middle. Per germline, CDR1 LNHDA and CDR2 SQIVND (reference sequence). This CDR3 region has 14 residues. The CDR3 DNA sequence: TGTGCCAGTAGTATGAGAGGAATGAATGAAAAACTGTTTTTT. Translated, it gives CASSMRGMNEKLFF.

This clonotype appeared a few times. The chain links TRBV5-1 to TRBJ1-1; possibly TRBD1 for D (6 bases). Trimming left V 4 bases short and J 1 base short, with 11 bases between. CDR1 SGHRS and CDR2 YFSETQ come from the germline V gene. This CDR3 spans 14 amino acids. The CDR3 here is CASSTTQGNTEAFF. CDR3 DNA sequence: TGCGCCAGCAGCACCACACAGGGGAACACTGAAGCTTTCTTT.

Notes on this clonotype: A much larger clone differs by one base, so this may be a read error. This is likely a read error, given that the CDR3 carries no conserved phenylalanine or tryptophan at its end. V usage is TRBV12-3 or TRBV12-4 and J usage is TRBJ2-1; a weak D match, TRBD1 (5 bases). The CDR3 totals 13 residues. Trimming removed 6 bases at V and 9 bases at J, with 15 bases between. The CDR3 bases are TGTGCCAGCAGCCCCCGGGTCCAGGGTGAGCAGTTCTTA. Translation: CASSPRVQGEQFL.

The rearrangement joins TRBV4-3 to TRBJ2-7; D might be TRBD2 (6 bases). This CDR3 region has 16 residues. The V gene lost 1 base and the J gene lost 0 bases, with 13 bases spanning the gap. Germline V gives CDR1 LGHNA, CDR2 YSLEER. The chain's CDR3 is CASSQVSGTDSYEQYF. The CDR3 nucleotides read TGCGCCAGCAGCCAAGTTAGCGGAACAGACTCCTACGAGCAGTACTTC.

V usage is TRBV29-1 and J usage is TRBJ2-2, with D perhaps given as TRBD1 or TRBD2 (5 bases each). Trimming left V 4 bases short and J 1 base short, with 13 bases between. Germline V gene lookup returns CDR1 SQVTM and CDR2 ANQGSEA. The CDR3 contains 15 residues. CDR3 loop: CSVVHGTVNTGELFF. CDR3 in DNA: TGCAGCGTTGTTCATGGGACGGTGAACACCGGGGAGCTGTTTTTT.

V is TRBV20-1 and J is TRBJ2-7, with D unclear. Looked up from germline, CDR1 is DFQATT and CDR2 is SNEGSKA (reference sequence). This CDR3 spans 11 amino acids. V lost 3 bases and J 10 bases, leaving 13 bases between the germline ends. The CDR3: CSASGVQVQYF. Here the CDR3 DNA reads TGCAGTGCTAGTGGCGTGCAGGTTCAGTACTTC.

In its sample, this clonotype was seen many times. The CDR3 is CASSAGTGGYGYTF. The CDR3 DNA sequence: TGTGCCAGCAGCGCCGGGACAGGGGGCTATGGCTACACCTTC. The chain couples TRBV7-3 to TRBJ1-2; 11 bases are a match to TRBD1. This CDR3 comprises 14 residues. The V and J ends lost 5 bases and 4 bases, in that order; junction bases with no gene match: 3. CDR1 and CDR2 (germline): SGHTA, FQGTGA.

The rearrangement links TRBV7-2 to TRBJ1-3, with D unresolved. The ends were cut back, 5 bases at V and 0 bases at J, with 11 bases in the middle. The CDR3 extends over 15 amino acids. Germline CDR1 reads SGHTA; CDR2 reads FQGNSA. CDR3: CASSPGLNSGNTIYF. The CDR3 bases are TGTGCCAGCAGCCCCGGACTAAACTCTGGAAACACCATATATTTT.

This chain's CDR3 is CASSFGGRWNTEAFF. DNA for the CDR3: TGTGCCAGCAGCTTCGGGGGGCGCTGGAACACTGAAGCTTTCTTT. V is TRBV7-3 and J is TRBJ1-1; TRBD1 might be the D (6 bases). Germline CDR1 SGHTA, CDR2 FQGTGA. V shed 3 bases and J shed 1 base, with 12 bases lying between them. CDR3 length: 15 amino acids.

J is TRBJ1-3 and V is TRBV3-1; tentatively, D is TRBD1 (5 bases). The germline CDR1 and CDR2 sequences are LGHDT and YNNKEL (reference sequence). V lost 2 bases and J lost 4, with 12 bases in between. CDR3 length equals 15 residues. CDR3 sequence (DNA): TGTGCCAGCAGCCAAAACTCAGGGTCGGGAAACACCATATATTTT. This sequence encodes CASSQNSGSGNTIYF. Supplemented by reference TRBV3-1 and TRBJ1-3, the full variable domain reads DTAVSQTPKYLVTQMGNDKSIKCEQNLGHDTMYWYKQDSKKFLKIMFSYNNKELIINETVPNRFSPKSPDKAHLNLHINSLELGDSAVYFCASSQNSGSGNTIYFGEGSWLTVV.

This clonotype turned up a few times. The chain uses TRBV2 and TRBJ2-3; the match to TRBD2 covers 14 bases. The CDR3 covers 17 residues. Germline lookup yields CDR1 SNHLY and CDR2 FYNNEI. J gave up 5 bases and V 7 bases, and 11 bases lay outside the gene matches. The CDR3 protein is CASTVPGLAGAEDTQYF. The CDR3 nucleotides are TGTGCCAGCACCGTCCCGGGACTAGCGGGAGCAGAAGATACGCAGTATTTT.